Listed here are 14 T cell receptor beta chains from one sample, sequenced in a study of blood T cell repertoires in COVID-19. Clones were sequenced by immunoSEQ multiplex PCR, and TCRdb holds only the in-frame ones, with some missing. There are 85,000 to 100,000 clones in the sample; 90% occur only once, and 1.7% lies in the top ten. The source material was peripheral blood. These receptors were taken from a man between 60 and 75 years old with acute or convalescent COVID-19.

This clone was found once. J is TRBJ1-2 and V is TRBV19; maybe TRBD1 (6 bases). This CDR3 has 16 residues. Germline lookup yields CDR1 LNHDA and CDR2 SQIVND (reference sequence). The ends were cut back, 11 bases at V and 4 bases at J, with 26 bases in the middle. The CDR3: CAVSSSRGHATYGYTF. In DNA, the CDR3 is TGTGCCGTAAGCTCTTCCAGGGGACACGCTACCTATGGCTACACCTTC. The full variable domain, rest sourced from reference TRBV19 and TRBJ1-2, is DGGITQSPKYLFRKEGQNVTLSCEQNLNHDAMYWYRQDPGQGLRLIYYSQIVNDFQKGDIAEGYSVSREKKESFPLTVTSAQKNPTAFYLCAVSSSRGHATYGYTFGSGTRLTVV.

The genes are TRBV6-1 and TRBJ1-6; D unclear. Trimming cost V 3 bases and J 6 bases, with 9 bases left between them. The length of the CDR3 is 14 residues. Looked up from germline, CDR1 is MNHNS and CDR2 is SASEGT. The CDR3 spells CASSEGSPNSPLHF. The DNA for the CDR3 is TGTGCCAGCAGTGAGGGTAGCCCTAATTCACCCCTCCACTTT.

CDR3 in DNA: TGTGCCAGCAGTGTGGACAATCATGAAAAACTGTTTTTT. Translating it yields CASSVDNHEKLFF. The chain joins TRBV2 to TRBJ1-4; D possibly corresponds to TRBD1 (5 bases). CDR3 size: 13 residues. CDR1 and CDR2 from the germline V gene are SNHLY and FYNNEI. The V gene lost 4 bases and the J gene lost 6 bases, with 9 bases spanning the gap.

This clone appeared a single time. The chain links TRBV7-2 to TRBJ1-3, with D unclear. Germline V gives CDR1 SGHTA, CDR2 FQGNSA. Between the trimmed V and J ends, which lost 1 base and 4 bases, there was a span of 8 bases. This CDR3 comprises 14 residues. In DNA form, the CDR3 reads TGTGCCAGCAGCTTAGTAGTGCGGGGAAACACCATATATTTT. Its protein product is CASSLVVRGNTIYF.

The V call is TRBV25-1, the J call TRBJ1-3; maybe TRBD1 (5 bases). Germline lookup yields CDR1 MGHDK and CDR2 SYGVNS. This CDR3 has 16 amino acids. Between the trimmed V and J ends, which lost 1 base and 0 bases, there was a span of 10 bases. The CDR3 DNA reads TGTGCCAGCAGTGAATTGGGGCTAACCTCTGGAAACACCATATATTTT. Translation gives CASSELGLTSGNTIYF.

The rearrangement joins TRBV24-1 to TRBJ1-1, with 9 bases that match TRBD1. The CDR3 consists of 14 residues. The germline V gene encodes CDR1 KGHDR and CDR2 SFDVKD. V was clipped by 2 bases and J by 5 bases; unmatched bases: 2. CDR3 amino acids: CATSDSDRGTEAFF. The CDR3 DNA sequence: TGTGCCACCAGTGATTCGGACAGGGGAACTGAAGCTTTCTTT.

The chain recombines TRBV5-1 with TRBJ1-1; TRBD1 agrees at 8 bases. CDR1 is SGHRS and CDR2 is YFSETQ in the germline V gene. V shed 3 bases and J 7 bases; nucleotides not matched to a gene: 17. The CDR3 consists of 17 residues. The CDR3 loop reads CASSYQLPGQGVNEAFF. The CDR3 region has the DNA TGCGCCAGCAGCTACCAATTACCCGGACAGGGTGTCAATGAAGCTTTCTTT.

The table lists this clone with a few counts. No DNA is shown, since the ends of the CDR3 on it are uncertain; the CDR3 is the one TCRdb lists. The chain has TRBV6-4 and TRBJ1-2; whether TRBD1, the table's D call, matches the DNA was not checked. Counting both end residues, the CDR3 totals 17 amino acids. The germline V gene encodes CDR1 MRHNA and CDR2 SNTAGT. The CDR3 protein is CASSDWGQGSFSERLTF.

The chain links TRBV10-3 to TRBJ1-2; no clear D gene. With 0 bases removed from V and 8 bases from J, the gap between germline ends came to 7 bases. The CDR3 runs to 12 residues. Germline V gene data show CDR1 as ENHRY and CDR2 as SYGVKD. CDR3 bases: TGTGCCATCAGTGAGTCAGCGGGGGGCTACACCTTC. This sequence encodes CAISESAGGYTF.

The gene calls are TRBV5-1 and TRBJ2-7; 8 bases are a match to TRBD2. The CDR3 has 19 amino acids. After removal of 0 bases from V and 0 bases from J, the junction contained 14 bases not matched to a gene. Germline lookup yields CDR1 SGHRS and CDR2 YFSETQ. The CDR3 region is CASSLVTRGGRGSSYEQYF. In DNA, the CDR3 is TGCGCCAGCAGCTTGGTAACTCGCGGGGGGCGGGGGAGCTCCTACGAGCAGTACTTC.

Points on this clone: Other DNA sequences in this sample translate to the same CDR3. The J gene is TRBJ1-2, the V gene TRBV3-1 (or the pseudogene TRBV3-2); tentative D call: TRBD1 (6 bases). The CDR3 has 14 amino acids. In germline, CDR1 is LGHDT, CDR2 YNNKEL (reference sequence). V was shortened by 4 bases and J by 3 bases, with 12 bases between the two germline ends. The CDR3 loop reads CASSPQGSDYGYTF. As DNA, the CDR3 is TGTGCCAGCAGCCCCCAGGGGAGCGACTATGGCTACACCTTC.

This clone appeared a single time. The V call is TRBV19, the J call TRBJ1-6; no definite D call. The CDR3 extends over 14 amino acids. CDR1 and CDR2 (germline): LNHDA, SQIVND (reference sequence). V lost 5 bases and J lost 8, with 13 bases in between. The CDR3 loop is CASSWGGSDSPLHF. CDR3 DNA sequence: TGTGCCAGTAGTTGGGGAGGGTCGGATTCACCCCTCCACTTT.

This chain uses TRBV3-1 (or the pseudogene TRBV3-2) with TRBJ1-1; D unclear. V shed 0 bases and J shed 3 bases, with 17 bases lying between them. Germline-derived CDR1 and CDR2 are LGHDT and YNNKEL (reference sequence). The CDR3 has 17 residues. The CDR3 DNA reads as TGTGCCAGCAGCCAAGATAGCCTTGGTTTAGAGGACACTGAAGCTTTCTTT. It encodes CASSQDSLGLEDTEAFF.

The CDR3: CASSQDYGGGSIETQYF. In DNA form, the CDR3 reads TGCGCCAGCAGCCAAGATTATGGGGGGGGCTCAATAGAGACCCAGTACTTC. The gene calls are TRBV4-1 and TRBJ2-5; perhaps TRBD2 as D (7 bases). CDR1 MGHRA and CDR2 YSYEKL come from the germline V gene. The CDR3 length is 17 residues. Trimming cost V 0 bases and J 4 bases, with 18 bases left between them.